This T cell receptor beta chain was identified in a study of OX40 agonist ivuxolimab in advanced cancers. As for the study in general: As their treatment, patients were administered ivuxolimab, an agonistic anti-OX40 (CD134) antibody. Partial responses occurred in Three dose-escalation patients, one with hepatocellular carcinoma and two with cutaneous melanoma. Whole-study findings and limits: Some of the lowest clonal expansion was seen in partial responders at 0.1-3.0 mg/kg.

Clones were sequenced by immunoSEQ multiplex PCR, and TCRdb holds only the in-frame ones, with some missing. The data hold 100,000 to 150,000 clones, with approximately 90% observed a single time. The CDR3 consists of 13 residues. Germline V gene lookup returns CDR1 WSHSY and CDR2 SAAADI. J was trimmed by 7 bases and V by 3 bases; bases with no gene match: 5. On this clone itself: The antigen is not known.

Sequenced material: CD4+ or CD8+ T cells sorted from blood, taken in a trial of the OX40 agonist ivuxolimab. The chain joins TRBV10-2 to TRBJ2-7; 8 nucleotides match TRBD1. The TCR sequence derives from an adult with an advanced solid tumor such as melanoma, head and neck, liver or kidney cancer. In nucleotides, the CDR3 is TGCGCCAGCAGTGAAGCCAGGGGGCAGGAGCAGTACTTC. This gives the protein CASSEARGQEQYF.